Listed below are T cell receptor beta chains from one sample, sequenced in a study of blood T cells in healthy people across ages. Each CDR3 protein is one row after TCRdb ran MiXCR on the 5' RACE reads. Among approximately 670,000 distinct CDR3 sequences listed, approximately 40% were seen once. The source material was blood. The receptors originated from an elderly man in good health. The CDR3 runs from the conserved cysteine through the conserved F or W. Each record gives: J gene, D gene, V gene, clone size, CDR3 protein, CDR3 DNA. A D gene is named only where the DNA matches it firmly. Only part of the rows carry a size: once, few, many, or a class if the clone is expanded.

>TRBJ2-1|-|TRBV6-5|-
CASSYRQVDYNEQFF
TGTGCCAGCAGTTACAGGCAGGTCGATTACAATGAGCAGTTCTTC
>TRBJ1-2|-|TRBV6-2/TRBV6-3|-
CASSPIRDSDLNYGCTF
-
>TRBJ2-3|-|TRBV28|many
CASSFGLAISTDTQYF
TGTGCCAGCAGTTTCGGGCTAGCAATATCCACAGATACGCAGTATTTT
>TRBJ1-4|-|TRBV6-6|many
CASSLRQSDEKLFF
TGTGCCAGCAGTTTACGACAGTCTGATGAAAAACTGTTTTTT
>TRBJ2-1|-|TRBV6-2/TRBV6-3|few
CASSLSNSANEQFF
TGTGCCAGCAGTTTATCGAATTCAGCTAATGAGCAGTTCTTC
>TRBJ2-2|-|TRBV20-1|-
CSARDSGGWNTGELFF
TGCAGTGCTAGAGACTCGGGGGGCTGGAACACCGGGGAGCTGTTTTTT
>TRBJ2-5|-|TRBV4-3|many
CASSQVVRGALYQETQYF
TGCGCCAGCAGCCAAGTAGTCCGGGGGGCTTTGTACCAAGAGACCCAGTACTTC
>TRBJ2-7|-|TRBV3-1|few
CASSQDPGRLLTEQYF
TGTGCCAGCAGCCAAGATCCGGGACGCCTCTTAACGGAGCAGTACTTC
>TRBJ2-1|-|TRBV12-3/TRBV12-4|few
CASSLSQGNEQFF
TGTGCCAGCAGTTTAAGTCAGGGTAATGAGCAGTTCTTC
>TRBJ2-5|-|TRBV29-1|-
CSVDRDGLGQETQYF
TGCAGCGTTGATCGGGATGGACTGGGCCAAGAGACCCAGTACTTC
>TRBJ2-7|-|TRBV12-3/TRBV12-4|-
CASGPWAYEQYF
TGTGCCAGTGGACCCTGGGCCTACGAGCAGTACTTC
>TRBJ2-4|TRBD2|TRBV9|-
CASSPTATSYGSQYF
TGTGCCAGCAGCCCAACCGCGACTAGCTACGGGTCGCAGTACTTC
>TRBJ2-3|-|TRBV14|-
CASSQARDHTDTQYF
TGTGCCAGCAGCCAAGCGAGGGACCACACAGATACGCAGTATTTT
>TRBJ1-1|TRBD1|TRBV12-3/TRBV12-4|-
CASSLEGQRGTEAFF
TGTGCCAGCAGCCTGGAGGGACAGAGGGGCACTGAAGCTTTCTTT
>TRBJ2-3|-|TRBV10-3|-
CAISTTLRGPGVDTQYF
TGTGCCATCAGCACTACCCTGCGGGGGCCAGGGGTCGATACGCAGTATTTT
>TRBJ1-5|-|TRBV21-1|-
CASSLSLPDLLYQPQHF
TGTGCCAGCAGCCTAAGTCTCCCAGACCTCCTTTATCAGCCCCAGCATTTC
>TRBJ2-4|-|TRBV2|few
CASTTELDAKNIQYF
TGTGCCAGCACTACCGAGTTGGATGCCAAAAACATTCAGTACTTC
>TRBJ1-1|TRBD1|TRBV11-2|-
CASSGPGQVSTEAFF
TGTGCCAGCAGCGGACCGGGACAGGTATCCACTGAGGCTTTCTTT
>TRBJ2-1|TRBD2|TRBV9|few
CASSMGLAGERLNEQFF
TGTGCCAGCAGCATGGGACTAGCGGGAGAGAGACTCAATGAGCAGTTCTTC
>TRBJ1-1|-|TRBV6-2/TRBV6-3|-
CASSFGERTEAFF
TGTGCCAGCAGTTTCGGGGAGAGAACTGAAGCTTTCTTT
>TRBJ2-7|TRBD2|TRBV20-1|few
CSASVAGSRANEQYF
TGCAGTGCTAGTGTAGCGGGCTCAAGAGCCAACGAGCAGTACTTC
>TRBJ1-2|-|TRBV30|few
CAWSVRGSYGYTF
TGTGCCTGGAGTGTAAGAGGGAGCTATGGCTACACCTTC
>TRBJ2-5|-|TRBV24-1|-
CATSIGETQYF
TGTGCCACCAGTATAGGCGAGACCCAGTACTTC
>TRBJ1-6|TRBD1|TRBV2|-
CASKDQGAQNSPLHF
TGTGCCAGCAAGGACCAGGGGGCGCAGAATTCACCCCTCCACTTT
>TRBJ2-5|TRBD2|TRBV6-2/TRBV6-3|-
CASSGLAGAQETQYF
TGTGCCAGCAGTGGACTAGCGGGGGCTCAAGAGACCCAGTACTTC
>TRBJ1-2|-|TRBV6-5|few
CASRSGNNYGYTF
TGTGCCAGCAGGTCGGGGAACAACTATGGCTACACCTTC
>TRBJ2-5|TRBD2|TRBV6-7|-
CASSYRLAGSQETQYF
TGTGCCAGCAGTTACCGCCTAGCGGGGAGCCAAGAGACCCAGTACTTC
>TRBJ2-1|TRBD2|TRBV28|-
CASSFLAGIYNEQFF
TGTGCCAGCAGTTTTCTAGCGGGAATCTACAATGAGCAGTTCTTC
>TRBJ2-5|-|TRBV28|-
CASGTLPTQYF
TGTGCCAGCGGGACTCTTCCGACCCAGTACTTC
>TRBJ1-2|TRBD1|TRBV7-9|-
CASSLRTGEGGYTF
TGTGCCAGCAGCTTAAGGACAGGGGAAGGAGGCTACACCTTC
>TRBJ2-5|-|TRBV7-2|-
CASRRPPEETQYF
TGTGCCAGCCGACGGCCCCCAGAAGAGACCCAGTACTTC
>TRBJ1-4|-|TRBV6-6|-
CASSYSGGEKLFF
TGTGCCAGCAGTTACTCCGGGGGGGAAAAACTGTTTTTT
>TRBJ1-4|-|TRBV4-1|few
CASRGDTANDREKLFF
TGCGCCAGCAGGGGGGACACAGCAAATGATCGGGAAAAACTGTTTTTT
>TRBJ2-7|-|TRBV10-3|-
CAISEASLFYEQYF
TGTGCCATCAGTGAGGCTTCCCTTTTCTACGAGCAGTACTTC
>TRBJ1-1|-|TRBV10-3|-
CAISDPEGSTEAFF
TGTGCCATCAGTGACCCAGAAGGGTCCACTGAAGCTTTCTTT
>TRBJ2-3|TRBD1|TRBV7-9|many
CASSPRGTGADTQYF
TGTGCCAGCAGCCCCCGCGGGACAGGGGCAGATACGCAGTATTTT
>TRBJ2-7|-|TRBV20-1|many
CSASKAANYEQYF
TGCAGTGCTAGTAAGGCTGCTAACTACGAGCAGTACTTC
>TRBJ2-1|TRBD1|TRBV5-5|few
CASSSTGNKYNEQFF
TGTGCCAGCAGCTCGACAGGGAACAAATACAATGAGCAGTTCTTC
>TRBJ1-1|-|TRBV3-1|-
CASSPRAYTEAFF
TGTGCCAGCAGCCCCCGGGCCTACACTGAAGCTTTCTTT
>TRBJ2-7|TRBD2|TRBV20-1|many
CSVGSGITYEQYF
TGCAGTGTCGGCAGCGGGATAACCTACGAGCAGTACTTC
>TRBJ2-3|-|TRBV20-1|-
CSAREAGKGTDTQYF
TGCAGTGCTAGAGAGGCGGGAAAAGGAACAGATACGCAGTATTTT
>TRBJ2-7|-|TRBV7-2|-
CASSVPGSPYEQYF
TGTGCCAGCAGCGTTCCGGGCAGCCCCTACGAGCAGTACTTC
>TRBJ1-2|TRBD1|TRBV6-6|many
CASSYVTQGEVEVLGGYTF
TGTGCCAGCAGTTACGTCACCCAGGGGGAGGTAGAGGTACTGGGTGGCTACACCTTC
>TRBJ1-1|-|TRBV29-1|few
CSVLRVNTEAFF
TGCAGCGTTCTTCGAGTGAACACTGAAGCTTTCTTT
>TRBJ1-3|-|TRBV12-3/TRBV12-4|-
CASSPTSGNTIYF
TGTGCCAGCAGTCCAACGAGTGGAAACACCATATATTTT
>TRBJ2-1|TRBD2|TRBV27|once
CASSRGLAGGKNEQFF
TGTGCCAGCAGTAGGGGACTAGCGGGAGGAAAGAATGAGCAGTTCTTC
>TRBJ2-7|TRBD2|TRBV29-1|many
CSFASGKGIYEQYF
TGCAGTTTCGCTAGCGGGAAGGGTATCTACGAGCAGTACTTC
>TRBJ2-4|-|TRBV21-1|few
CASSKLGVAGGTKNIQYF
-
>TRBJ2-2|-|TRBV11-2|many
CASSFLAGGYTNTGELFF
TGTGCCAGCAGCTTCTTAGCTGGCGGTTACACGAACACCGGGGAGCTGTTTTTT
>TRBJ1-6|-|TRBV7-2|-
CASSLNLGSTYNSPLHF
TGTGCCAGCAGCTTAAATCTGGGCAGCACCTATAATTCACCCCTCCACTTT
>TRBJ2-1|-|TRBV6-2/TRBV6-3|few
CASSYGTSWNEQFF
TGTGCCAGCAGTTACGGGACCTCGTGGAATGAGCAGTTCTTC
>TRBJ2-1|-|TRBV18|-
CASSPQAANNEQFF
TGTGCCAGCTCACCTCAGGCGGCGAATAATGAGCAGTTCTTC
>TRBJ2-1|-|TRBV5-1|-
CASSFRDPANEQFF
TGCGCCAGCAGCTTTAGGGACCCCGCAAATGAGCAGTTCTTC
>TRBJ1-2|-|TRBV12-3/TRBV12-4|-
CASSPYPGVGYGCTF
TGTGCCAGCAGTCCCTATCCAGGGGTTGGCTATGGCTGCACCTTC